Sequencing of this TCR beta chain was carried out in a study of beta chain features in type 1 diabetes. Expressed TCRB transcripts were sequenced because the entire RNA isolate underwent reverse transcription. Profiled with immunoSEQ multiplex PCR; TCRdb holds only in-frame clones, not every one. Of some 230,000 clones in the sample, about 9.3% were seen once. Germline CDR1 and CDR2: MNHEY and SVGAGI. The junction had 7 bases not matched to a gene; V was cut back by 6 bases and J by 4 bases. The CDR3 has 15 amino acids. The TCR sequence derives from a woman aged 18-29 years in good health. This sequence joins TRBV6-5 and TRBJ2-2; 8 positions match TRBD1. Material for sequencing was naive CD4+ T cells from blood. The CDR3 is CASRTTGVVTGELFF. The DNA of the CDR3 is TGTGCCAGCAGGACGACAGGGGTGGTCACCGGGGAGCTGTTTTTT.